This T cell receptor beta chain was recorded in a study of Graves' ophthalmopathy and Graves' hyperthyroidism. The CDR3 is made up of 14 amino acids. Germline V lookup: CDR1 SEHNR, CDR2 FQNEAQ (reference sequence). With 5 bases removed from V and 6 bases from J, the gap between germline ends came to 13 bases. The study enrolled ophthalmopathy donors with moderate-to-severe activity, CAS ≥3, NOSPECS ≥4 and duration under 3 months. Study results and caveats: Ophthalmopathy progression cases were predicted by the model with 70% to 71% sensitivity and 72.22% specificity.

RNA transcripts were the source from which TCR beta CDR3 regions were amplified. A first-round RT-PCR used HTBI primers, followed by a second-round multiplex PCR. TCRdb re-analysed the multiplex PCR reads in MiXCR, keeping a single row per CDR3 protein. In the table there are 360,000 or so distinct CDR3 sequences, about 16% of which are singletons. Details on this clonotype: Its target is not known.

Sequenced material: peripheral blood. This sequence was found in a woman under 30 with Graves' ophthalmopathy. The chain combines TRBV7-9 with TRBJ2-2, with a tentative D call TRBD2 (6 bases). CDR3: CASSQSGGSGELFF. CDR3 in DNA: TGTGCCAGCAGCCAATCAGGAGGGTCCGGGGAGCTGTTTTTT.